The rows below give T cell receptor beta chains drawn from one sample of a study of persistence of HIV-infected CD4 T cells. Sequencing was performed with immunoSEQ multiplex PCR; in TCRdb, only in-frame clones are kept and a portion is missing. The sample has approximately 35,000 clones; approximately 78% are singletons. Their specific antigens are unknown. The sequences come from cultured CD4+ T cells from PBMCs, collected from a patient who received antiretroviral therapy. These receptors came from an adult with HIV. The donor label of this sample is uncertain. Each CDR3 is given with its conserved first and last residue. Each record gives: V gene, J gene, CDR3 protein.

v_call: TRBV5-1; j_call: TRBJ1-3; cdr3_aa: CASSPRFGSGNTIYF
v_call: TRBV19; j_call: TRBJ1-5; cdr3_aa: CASSIGGSDQPQHF
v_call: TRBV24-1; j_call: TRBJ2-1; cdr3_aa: CATSARFRDRVSNEQFF
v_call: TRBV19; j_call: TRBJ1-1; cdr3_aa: CASSLGQVNTEAFF
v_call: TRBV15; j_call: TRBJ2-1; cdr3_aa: CATSRDGGNNEQFF
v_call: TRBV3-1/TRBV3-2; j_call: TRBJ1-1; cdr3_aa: CASSLQGVRTEAFF
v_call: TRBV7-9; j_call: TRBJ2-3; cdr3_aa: CASSPSGNTDTQYF
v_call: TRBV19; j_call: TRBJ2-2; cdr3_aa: CASTGQIGTGELFF
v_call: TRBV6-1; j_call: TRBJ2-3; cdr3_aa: CASSEYGTSTDTQYF
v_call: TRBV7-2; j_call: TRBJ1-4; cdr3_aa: CASSSQTGSNEKLFF
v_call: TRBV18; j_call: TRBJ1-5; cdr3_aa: CASSPQGNRNQPQHF
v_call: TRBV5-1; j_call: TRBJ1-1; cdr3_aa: CASSLGDTEAFF
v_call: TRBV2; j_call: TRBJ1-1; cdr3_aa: CASSIQTNTEAFF
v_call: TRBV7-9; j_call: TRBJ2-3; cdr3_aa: CATKLWETSTDTQYF
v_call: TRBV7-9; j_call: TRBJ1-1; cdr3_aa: CASSPKGWGLNTEAFF
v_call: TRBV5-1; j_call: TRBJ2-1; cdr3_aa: CASSFGPSGGANEQFF
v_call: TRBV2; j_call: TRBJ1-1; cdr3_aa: CAIDRVRNTEAFF
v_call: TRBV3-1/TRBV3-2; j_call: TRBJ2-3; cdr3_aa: CASSPSPFRGLTSTDTQYF
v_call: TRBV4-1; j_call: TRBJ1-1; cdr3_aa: CASTLTGLATEAFF
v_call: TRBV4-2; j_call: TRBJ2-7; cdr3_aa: CASSQGRGPRSYEQYF
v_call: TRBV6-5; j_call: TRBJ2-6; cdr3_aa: CASRALSGANVLTF
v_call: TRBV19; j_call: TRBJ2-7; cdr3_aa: CASSIGPPYEQYF
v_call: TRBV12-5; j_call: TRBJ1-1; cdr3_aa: CASRPVNTEAFF
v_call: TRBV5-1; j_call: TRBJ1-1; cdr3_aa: CASSSQTGRGTEAFF
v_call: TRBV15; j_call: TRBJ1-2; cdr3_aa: CATSRVSGAYGYTF
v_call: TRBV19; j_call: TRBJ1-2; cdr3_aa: CASSRGGQGYTF
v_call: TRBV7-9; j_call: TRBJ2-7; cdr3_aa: CASSLLGVREQYF
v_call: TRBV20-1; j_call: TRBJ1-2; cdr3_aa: CSASGGEGDYGYTF
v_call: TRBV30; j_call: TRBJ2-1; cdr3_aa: CAWRFAAGGQYNEQFF
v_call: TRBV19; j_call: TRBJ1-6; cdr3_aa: CASSIRSLINSPLHF
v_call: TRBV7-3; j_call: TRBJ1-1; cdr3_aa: CASSLSGGPRRTEAFF
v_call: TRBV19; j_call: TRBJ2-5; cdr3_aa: CASSSLSRTGQETQYF
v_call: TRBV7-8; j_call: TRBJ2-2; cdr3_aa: CASSLVPGQGRTNTGELFF
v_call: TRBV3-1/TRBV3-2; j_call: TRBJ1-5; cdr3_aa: CASSQDLNQPQHF
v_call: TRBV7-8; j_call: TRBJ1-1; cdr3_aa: CASRMREGGGNTEAFF
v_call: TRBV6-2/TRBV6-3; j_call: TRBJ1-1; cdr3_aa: CASSSRGGVTEAFF
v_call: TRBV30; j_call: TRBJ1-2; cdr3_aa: CAWSDDRGSHF
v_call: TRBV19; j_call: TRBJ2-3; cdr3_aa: CASSSQGLGSDTQYF
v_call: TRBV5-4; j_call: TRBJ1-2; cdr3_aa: CASSPRDRGGGYTF
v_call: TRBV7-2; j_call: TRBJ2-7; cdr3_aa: CASSLHGAGDEQYF
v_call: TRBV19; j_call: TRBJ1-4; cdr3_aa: CASKLWTATNEKLFF
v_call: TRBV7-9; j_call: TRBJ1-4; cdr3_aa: CASTLTGAEKLFF
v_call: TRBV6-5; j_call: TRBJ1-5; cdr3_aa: CASSWTGGSQPQHF
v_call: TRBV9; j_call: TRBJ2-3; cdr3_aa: CASSVRSGGLHLTDTQYF
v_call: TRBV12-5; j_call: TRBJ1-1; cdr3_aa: CASGYGTGVRNTEAFF
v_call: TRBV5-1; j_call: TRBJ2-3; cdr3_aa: CASSLHRGRDLPTDTQYF
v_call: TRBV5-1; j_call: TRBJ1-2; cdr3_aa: CASSSLGTGVKGYTF
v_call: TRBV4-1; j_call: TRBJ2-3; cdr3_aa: CASSLTSGGATDTQYF
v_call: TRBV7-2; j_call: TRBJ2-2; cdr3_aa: CASSLDGAGELFF
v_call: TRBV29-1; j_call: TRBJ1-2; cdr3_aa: CSVEDLNSRQGRYTF
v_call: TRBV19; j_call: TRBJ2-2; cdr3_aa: CASSISRAGELFF
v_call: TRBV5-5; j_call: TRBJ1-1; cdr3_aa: CASSLGTNTEAFF
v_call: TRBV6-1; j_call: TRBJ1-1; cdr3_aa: CASSESTEAFF
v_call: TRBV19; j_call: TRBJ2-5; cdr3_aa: CASNERGGTQETQYF